A selection of T cell receptor beta chains follows, all from one sample in a study of blood T cell repertoires in COVID-19. This table comes from immunoSEQ multiplex PCR, and its TCRdb copy is limited to in-frame clones, with some not included. The table has about 190,000 clones, about 81% seen once. Material: peripheral blood. These receptor sequences come from a woman of 80 years or more with COVID-19, enrolled during active disease. CDR3s include the opening cysteine and the closing phenylalanine or tryptophan. Fields, in order: clone size, CDR3 length, D gene, V gene, J gene, CDR3 DNA, CDR3 protein. D genes are given only for firm matches. Size is omitted from some rows. Given values are once, few, many or a class for expanded clones.

>NA|16|NA|TRBV7-2|TRBJ2-5
TGTGCCAGCAGCTTCTTCGGCAGGTCCTTACAAGAGACCCAGTACTTC
CASSFFGRSLQETQYF
>NA|13|NA|TRBV13|TRBJ1-5
TGTGCCAGCAGTAACAGGGCTCGTGGTAGTCAGCATTTT
CASSNRARGSQHF
>NA|17|TRBD2|TRBV7-2|TRBJ2-3
TGTGCCAGCAGCTTAGGCGGTCTAGCGGGGGGCGGGAATACGCAGTATTTT
CASSLGGLAGGGNTQYF
>NA|13|TRBD1|TRBV29-1|TRBJ2-1
TGCAGCGTTGACAGGGGGCGCAGAGATGAGCAGTTCTTC
CSVDRGRRDEQFF
>NA|13|TRBD1|TRBV2|TRBJ1-2
TGTGCCACCAGGACAGGGCGGAACTATGGCTACACCTTC
CATRTGRNYGYTF
>NA|13|TRBD1|TRBV12-3/TRBV12-4|TRBJ1-5
TGTGCCAGCAGTCCGGGGACAGCCTGGACCCAGCATTTT
CASSPGTAWTQHF
>NA|15|NA|TRBV7-6|TRBJ2-1
TGTGCCAGCAGCCACAACCAGGGGAGGGTGGAAGAGCAGTTCTTC
CASSHNQGRVEEQFF
>NA|15|TRBD2|TRBV13|TRBJ2-2
TGTGCCAGCAGCTCGGGGGGGCTAGGAGCCGGGGAGCTGTTTTTT
CASSSGGLGAGELFF
>NA|14|NA|TRBV14|TRBJ2-5
TGTGCCAGCAGCCAAGTGGGGGGGCGCGAGACCCAGTACTTC
CASSQVGGRETQYF
>NA|13|TRBD1|TRBV11-3|TRBJ2-7
TGTGCCAGCAGCTTACCCGGGACAGTCGAGCAGTACTTC
CASSLPGTVEQYF
>NA|16|TRBD2|TRBV6-5|TRBJ2-3
TGTGCCAGCAGTTGGGGGTATGGGGGGAGGGCAGATACGCAGTATTTT
CASSWGYGGRADTQYF
>NA|15|NA|TRBV6-1|TRBJ1-5
TGTGCCAGCAGTGAAGCCGGGACTTACAATCAGCCCCAGCATTTT
CASSEAGTYNQPQHF
>NA|16|TRBD1|TRBV6-2/TRBV6-3|TRBJ2-1
TGTGCCAGCAGTTACTCGCCAACGGACAGGTTCAATGAGCAGTTCTTC
CASSYSPTDRFNEQFF
>NA|16|TRBD2|TRBV9|TRBJ2-7
TGTGCCAGCAGCCCCCCCGGGACTAGCGTCCCCTACGAGCAGTACTTC
CASSPPGTSVPYEQYF
>NA|13|NA|TRBV10-3|TRBJ2-1
TGTGCCATCAGTGAACCGCACGGCAATGAGCAGTTCTTC
CAISEPHGNEQFF
>NA|15|NA|TRBV10-3|TRBJ2-2
TGTGCCATCAGTGAGTCAGCAGGGTACACCGGGGAGCTGTTTTTT
CAISESAGYTGELFF
>NA|16|TRBD2|TRBV7-7|TRBJ2-3
TGTGCCAGCAGCTCCCGGACTAGCGGGGGACCAGATACGCAGTATTTT
CASSSRTSGGPDTQYF
>few|16|TRBD1|TRBV28|TRBJ1-4
TGTGCCAGCAGAATTATACAGGGGGGGACTAATGAAAAACTGTTTTTT
CASRIIQGGTNEKLFF
>NA|12|NA|TRBV28|TRBJ1-1
TGTGCCAGCAGCTTCAGGAACACTGAAGCTTTCTTT
CASSFRNTEAFF
>NA|16|NA|TRBV2|TRBJ2-2
TGTGCCAGCAGCAAACCAGGATTCGCGAACACCGGGGAGCTGTTTTTT
CASSKPGFANTGELFF
>NA|14|TRBD1|TRBV18|TRBJ2-7
TGTGCCAGCTCGGGGACAGGGGTTCCCTACGAGCAGTACTTC
CASSGTGVPYEQYF
>few|13|TRBD2|TRBV29-1|TRBJ2-7
TGCAGCGTTGAATGGGGGGGGTCCTACGAGCAGTACTTC
CSVEWGGSYEQYF
>NA|14|NA|TRBV18|TRBJ2-3
TGTGCCAGCTCACCTGGCGGGGGCACAGATACGCAGTATTTT
CASSPGGGTDTQYF
>NA|14|NA|TRBV7-8|TRBJ2-6
TGTGCCAGCAGCCCCCGCTCTGGGGCCAACGTCCTGACTTTC
CASSPRSGANVLTF
>NA|15|NA|TRBV27|TRBJ2-3
TGTGCCAGCAGTTTATATATCGGGGTAGGAGATACGCAGTATTTT
CASSLYIGVGDTQYF
>NA|11|NA|TRBV5-8|TRBJ2-7
TGTGCCAGCAGCTTCGCCTACGAGCAGTACTTC
CASSFAYEQYF
>NA|15|NA|TRBV7-9|TRBJ1-1
TGTGCCAGCAGCCCAAAACAGAGACTGAACACTGAAGCTTTCTTT
CASSPKQRLNTEAFF
>NA|15|TRBD2|TRBV5-1|TRBJ2-1
TGCGCCAGCAGCCCGGGACTAGCCATCTACAATGAGCAGTTCTTC
CASSPGLAIYNEQFF
>NA|13|TRBD1|TRBV19|TRBJ2-2
TGTGCCAGTAGACAGGGGTACACCGGGGAGCTGTTTTTT
CASRQGYTGELFF
>once|18|TRBD1|TRBV7-8|TRBJ1-5
TGTGCCAGCAGCCCCTGGACAGGGAGAATTTATAGCAATCAGCCCCAGCATTTT
CASSPWTGRIYSNQPQHF
>NA|17|TRBD2|TRBV28|TRBJ2-5
TGTGCCAGCAGTCCCCATTGGGGGCTAGCGGGATCAGAGACCCAGTACTTC
CASSPHWGLAGSETQYF
>NA|15|NA|TRBV7-2|TRBJ1-2
TGTGCCAGCAAGAACACCGAGGACAGAAACTATGGCTACACCTTC
CASKNTEDRNYGYTF
>NA|15|TRBD2|TRBV2|TRBJ2-5
TGTGCCAGCAGTCCCCGAGGGACTAGCCAAGAGACCCAGTACTTC
CASSPRGTSQETQYF
>NA|14|NA|TRBV2|TRBJ2-7
TGTGCCAGCAGTGAAGGCGGGAATACCTACGAGCAGTACTTC
CASSEGGNTYEQYF
>NA|14|NA|TRBV4-3|TRBJ1-4
TGCGCCAGCAGCCCGGCGGTAGGGGGTGAAAAACTGTTTTTT
CASSPAVGGEKLFF
>NA|15|TRBD1|TRBV5-4|TRBJ1-4
TGTGCCAGCAGCTTAAAGACAGGGGGCAGTGAAAAACTGTTTTTT
CASSLKTGGSEKLFF
>NA|16|TRBD2|TRBV4-1|TRBJ2-2
TGCGCCAGCAGCCAGCGCGGGACTATTATCACCGGGGAGCTGTTTTTT
CASSQRGTIITGELFF
>NA|21|TRBD2|TRBV5-3|TRBJ2-1
TGTGCCAGAAGCTATTGGACTAGCGGCCTAACGGGCCAAAGCTCCTACAATGAGCAGTTCTTC
CARSYWTSGLTGQSSYNEQFF
>NA|15|TRBD2|TRBV11-3|TRBJ2-1
TGTGCCAGCAGCTTGGGACTAGCGGCCTACAATGAGCAGTTCTTC
CASSLGLAAYNEQFF
>NA|15|TRBD2|TRBV19|TRBJ2-7
TGTGCCAGTAGTATTGGAGCGGGGCCTTACTACGAGCAGTACTTC
CASSIGAGPYYEQYF
>NA|17|TRBD1|TRBV2|TRBJ1-2
TGTGCCAGCAGTGAAGGGGGGACAGAGCTTTCTAACTATGGCTACACCTTC
CASSEGGTELSNYGYTF
>NA|12|NA|TRBV30|TRBJ1-3
TGTGCCTGGGGGGGACGGGGGAACACCATATATTTT
CAWGGRGNTIYF
>NA|16|TRBD1|TRBV7-2|TRBJ2-5
TGTGCCAGCAGCTCCGGGGACAGGGCCTTCCAAGAGACCCAGTACTTC
CASSSGDRAFQETQYF
>NA|14|NA|TRBV7-6|TRBJ1-1
TGTGCCAGCAGCAATCCAGGGGTGAGGACTGAAGCTTTCTTT
CASSNPGVRTEAFF
>NA|15|NA|TRBV6-5|TRBJ1-5
TGTGCCAGCAGATCGACAGGTTACGGCAATCAGCCCCAGCATTTT
CASRSTGYGNQPQHF
>NA|13|NA|TRBV18|TRBJ1-2
TGTGCCAGCTCACCAAGGGGGTACTATGGCTACACCTTC
CASSPRGYYGYTF
>few|16|TRBD1|TRBV4-1|TRBJ2-1
TGCGCCAGCAGCCAACTGGACAGGGCCCCCTACAATGAGCAGTTCTTC
CASSQLDRAPYNEQFF
>NA|16|TRBD2|TRBV7-2|TRBJ2-1
TGTGCCAGCAGCCGGGAACTAGCGGGAGGTGGGGATGAGCAGTTCTTC
CASSRELAGGGDEQFF
>few|14|NA|TRBV7-2|TRBJ2-7
TGTGCCAGCAGCTTAATTACAGGGTCAGGGGAGCAGTACTTC
CASSLITGSGEQYF